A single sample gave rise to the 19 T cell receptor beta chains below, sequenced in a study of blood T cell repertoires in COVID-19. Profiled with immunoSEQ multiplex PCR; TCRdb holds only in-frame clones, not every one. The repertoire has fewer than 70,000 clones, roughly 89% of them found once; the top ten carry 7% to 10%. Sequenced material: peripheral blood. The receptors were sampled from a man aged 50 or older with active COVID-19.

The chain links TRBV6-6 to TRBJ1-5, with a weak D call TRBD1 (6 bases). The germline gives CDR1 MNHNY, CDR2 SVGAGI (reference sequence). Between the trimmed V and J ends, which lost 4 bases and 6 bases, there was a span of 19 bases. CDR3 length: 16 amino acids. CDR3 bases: TGTGCCAGCAGTTCCCTAAGTTCAGGGGAAGCTCAGCCCCAGCATTTT. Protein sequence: CASSSLSSGEAQPQHF.

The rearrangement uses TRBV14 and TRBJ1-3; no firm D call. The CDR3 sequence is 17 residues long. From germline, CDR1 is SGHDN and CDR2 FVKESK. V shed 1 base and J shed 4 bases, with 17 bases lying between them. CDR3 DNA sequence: TGTGCCAGCAGCCAAGCAGCAGGTCGTTCTGGCGGAAACACCATATATTTT. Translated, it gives CASSQAAGRSGGNTIYF.

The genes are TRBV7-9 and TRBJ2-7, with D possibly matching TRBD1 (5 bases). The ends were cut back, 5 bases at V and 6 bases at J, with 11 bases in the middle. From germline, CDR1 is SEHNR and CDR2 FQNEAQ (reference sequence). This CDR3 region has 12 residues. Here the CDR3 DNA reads TGTGCCAGCAGCGGGGCAGTGCGCGAGCAGTACTTC. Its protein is CASSGAVREQYF.

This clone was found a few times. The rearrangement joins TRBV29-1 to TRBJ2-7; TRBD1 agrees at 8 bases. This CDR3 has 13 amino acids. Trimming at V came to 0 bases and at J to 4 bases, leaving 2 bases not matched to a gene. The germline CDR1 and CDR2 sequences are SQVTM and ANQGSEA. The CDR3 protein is CSVEDRGRYEQYF. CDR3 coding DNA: TGCAGCGTTGAAGACAGGGGGCGTTACGAGCAGTACTTC.

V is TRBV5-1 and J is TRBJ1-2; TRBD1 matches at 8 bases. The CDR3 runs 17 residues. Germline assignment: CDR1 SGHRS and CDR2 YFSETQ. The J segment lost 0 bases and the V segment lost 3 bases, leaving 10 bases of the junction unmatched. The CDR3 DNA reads TGCGCCAGCAGCTCCTCGGGACAGGTTGGAGCTAACTATGGCTACACCTTC. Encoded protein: CASSSSGQVGANYGYTF. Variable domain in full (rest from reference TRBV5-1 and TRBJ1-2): KAGVTQTPRYLIKTRGQQVTLSCSPISGHRSVSWYQQTPGQGLQFLFEYFSETQRNKGNFPGRFSGRQFSNSRSEMNVSTLELGDSALYLCASSSSGQVGANYGYTFGSGTRLTVV.

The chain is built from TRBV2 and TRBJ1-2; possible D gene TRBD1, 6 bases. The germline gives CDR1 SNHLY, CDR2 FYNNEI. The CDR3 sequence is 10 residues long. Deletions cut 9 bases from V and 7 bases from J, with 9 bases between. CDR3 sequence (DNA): TGTGCCAGGGGGACATCTGGCTACACCTTC. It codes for CARGTSGYTF.

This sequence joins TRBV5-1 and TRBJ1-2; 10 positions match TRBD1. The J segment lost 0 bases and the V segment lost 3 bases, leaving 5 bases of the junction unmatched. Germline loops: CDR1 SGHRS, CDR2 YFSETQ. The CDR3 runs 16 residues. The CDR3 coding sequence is TGCGCCAGCAGCTCCCGACAGGGGGCATCTAACTATGGCTACACCTTC. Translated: CASSSRQGASNYGYTF.

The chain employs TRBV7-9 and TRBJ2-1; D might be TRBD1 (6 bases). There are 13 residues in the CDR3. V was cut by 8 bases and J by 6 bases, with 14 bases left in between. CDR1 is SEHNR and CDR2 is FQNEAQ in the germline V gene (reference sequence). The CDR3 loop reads CASRRGLFNEQFF. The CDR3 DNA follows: TGTGCCAGCCGCAGGGGTCTATTCAATGAGCAGTTCTTC.

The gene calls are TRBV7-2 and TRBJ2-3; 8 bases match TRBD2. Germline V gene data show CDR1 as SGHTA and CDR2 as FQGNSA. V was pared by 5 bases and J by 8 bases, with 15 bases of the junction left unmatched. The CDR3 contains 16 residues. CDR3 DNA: TGTGCCAGCAGCCGGGGGGGGGCAGGTCTCAGTCTTACGCAGTATTTT. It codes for CASSRGGAGLSLTQYF. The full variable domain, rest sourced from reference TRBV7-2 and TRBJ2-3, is GAGVSQSPSNKVTEKGKDVELRCDPISGHTALYWYRQSLGQGLEFLIYFQGNSAPDKSGLPSDRFSAERTGGSVSTLTIQRTQQEDSAVYLCASSRGGAGLSLTQYFGPGTRLTVL.

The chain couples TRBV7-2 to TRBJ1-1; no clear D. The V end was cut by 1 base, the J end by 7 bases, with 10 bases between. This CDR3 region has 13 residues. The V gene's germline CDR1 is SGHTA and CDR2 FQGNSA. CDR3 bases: TGTGCCAGCAGCTTAGTGGCCGGGTATGAAGCTTTCTTT. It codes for CASSLVAGYEAFF.

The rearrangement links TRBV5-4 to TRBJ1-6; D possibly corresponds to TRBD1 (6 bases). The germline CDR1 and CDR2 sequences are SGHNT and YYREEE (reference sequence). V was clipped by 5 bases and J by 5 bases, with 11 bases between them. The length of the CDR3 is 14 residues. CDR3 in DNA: TGTGCCAGCAGTCTGAGACAGGATAATTCACCCCTCCACTTT. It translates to CASSLRQDNSPLHF.

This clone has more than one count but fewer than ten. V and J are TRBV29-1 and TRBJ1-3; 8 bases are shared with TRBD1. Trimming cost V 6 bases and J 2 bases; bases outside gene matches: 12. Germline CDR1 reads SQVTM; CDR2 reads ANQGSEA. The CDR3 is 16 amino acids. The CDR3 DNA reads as TGCAGCGTGATGGGATTTACAGGGGGAGCTGGAAACACCATATATTTT. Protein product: CSVMGFTGGAGNTIYF.

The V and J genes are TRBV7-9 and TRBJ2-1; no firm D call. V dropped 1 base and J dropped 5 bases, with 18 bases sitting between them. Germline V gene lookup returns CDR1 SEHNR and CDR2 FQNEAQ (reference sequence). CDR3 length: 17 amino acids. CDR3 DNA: TGTGCCAGCAGCTTAGAAGAGACAACCTTAAGAGACAATGAGCAGTTCTTC. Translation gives CASSLEETTLRDNEQFF.

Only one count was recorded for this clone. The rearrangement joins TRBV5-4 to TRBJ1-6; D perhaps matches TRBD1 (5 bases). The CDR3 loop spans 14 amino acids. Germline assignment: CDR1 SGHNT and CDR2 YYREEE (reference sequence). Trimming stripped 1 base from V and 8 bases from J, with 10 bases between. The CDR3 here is CASSLTGTDSPLHF. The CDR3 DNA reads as TGTGCCAGCAGCTTGACAGGAACGGATTCACCCCTCCACTTT.

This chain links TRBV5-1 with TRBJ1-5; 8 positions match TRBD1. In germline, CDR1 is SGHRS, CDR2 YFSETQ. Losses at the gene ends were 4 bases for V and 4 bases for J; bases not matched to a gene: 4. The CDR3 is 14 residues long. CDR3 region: CASSRGQGNQPQHF. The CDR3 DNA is TGCGCCAGCAGCCGTGGACAGGGTAATCAGCCCCAGCATTTT. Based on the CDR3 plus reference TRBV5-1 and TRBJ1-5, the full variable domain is KAGVTQTPRYLIKTRGQQVTLSCSPISGHRSVSWYQQTPGQGLQFLFEYFSETQRNKGNFPGRFSGRQFSNSRSEMNVSTLELGDSALYLCASSRGQGNQPQHFGDGTRLSIL.

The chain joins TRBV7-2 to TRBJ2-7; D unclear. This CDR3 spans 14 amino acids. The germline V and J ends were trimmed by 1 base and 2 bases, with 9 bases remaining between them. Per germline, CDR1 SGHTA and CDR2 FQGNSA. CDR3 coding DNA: TGTGCCAGCAGCTTAGTCGGCGGAACCTACGAGCAGTACTTC. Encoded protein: CASSLVGGTYEQYF.

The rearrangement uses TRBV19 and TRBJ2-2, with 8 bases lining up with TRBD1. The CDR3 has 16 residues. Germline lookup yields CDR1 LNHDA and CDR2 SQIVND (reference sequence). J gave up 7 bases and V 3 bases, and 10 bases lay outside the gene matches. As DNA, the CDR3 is TGTGCCAGTAGTATTAAGGCAGGGGGCAGGGTCGGGGAGCTGTTTTTT. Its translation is CASSIKAGGRVGELFF. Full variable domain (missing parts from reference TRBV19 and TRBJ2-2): DGGITQSPKYLFRKEGQNVTLSCEQNLNHDAMYWYRQDPGQGLRLIYYSQIVNDFQKGDIAEGYSVSREKKESFPLTVTSAQKNPTAFYLCASSIKAGGRVGELFFGEGSRLTVL.

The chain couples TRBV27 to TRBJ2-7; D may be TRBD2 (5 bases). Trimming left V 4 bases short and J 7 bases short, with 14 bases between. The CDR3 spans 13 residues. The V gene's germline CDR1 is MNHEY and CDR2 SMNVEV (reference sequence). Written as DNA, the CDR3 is TGTGCCAGCAGTTGGCGACTGAAGCGGGAGCAGTACTTC. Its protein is CASSWRLKREQYF.

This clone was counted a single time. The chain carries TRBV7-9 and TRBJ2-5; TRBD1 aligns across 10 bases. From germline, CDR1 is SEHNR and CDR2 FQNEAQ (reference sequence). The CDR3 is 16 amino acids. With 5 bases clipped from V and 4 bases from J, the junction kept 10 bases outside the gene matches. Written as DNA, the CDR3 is TGTGCCAGCAGCCCCGTAACGGGACAGGGGAGAGAGACCCAGTACTTC. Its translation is CASSPVTGQGRETQYF.